These T cell receptor beta chains were read from a single sample in a study of cytomegalovirus exposure and HLA in healthy donors. Generated by immunoSEQ multiplex PCR, the TCRdb table keeps only in-frame clones and is missing some. The repertoire table contains some 76,000 clones. What was sequenced was PBMCs. The receptor source for this set is a female donor in good health and CMV-seropositive. Both conserved end residues are part of each CDR3. The D gene is left open where the match is weak.

TRBJ2-1 TRBD2 TRBV5-1 TGCGCCAGCAGCTTGGGTTGGCGGGAGCGGGACAATGAGCAGTTCTTC CASSLGWRERDNEQFF
TRBJ1-2 TRBD1 TRBV5-1 TGCGCCAGCCGGGAGAACAGGGGGGGCGGCTATGGCTACACCTTC CASRENRGGGYGYTF
TRBJ1-3 - TRBV6-5 TGTGCCAGCAGTCAGGGGCCCCCCGCTGGAAACACCATATATTTT CASSQGPPAGNTIYF
TRBJ1-1 TRBD1 TRBV5-4 TGTGCCAGCAGCTTGGCGACAGGGTTCGGCGCTGAAGCTTTCTTT CASSLATGFGAEAFF
TRBJ2-1 TRBD2 TRBV9 TGTGCCAGCACCGGGACTAGCGGGAAGGGGGAGCAGTTCTTC CASTGTSGKGEQFF
TRBJ2-4 TRBD1 TRBV25-1 TGTGCCAGCAGCAACTCCGGGACAGCCGGGGACATTCAGTACTTC CASSNSGTAGDIQYF
TRBJ2-1 TRBD2 TRBV2 TGTGCCAGCAGTCCGCGGACTAGCGGGGGCAATGAGCAGTTCTTC CASSPRTSGGNEQFF
TRBJ1-5 - TRBV4-3 TGCGCCAGCAGCCAAGTGTATCAGGGGACATCCAATCAGCCCCAGCATTTT CASSQVYQGTSNQPQHF
TRBJ2-5 TRBD2 TRBV7-9 TGTGCCAGCAGCTTATACGCGGGGGGTGTAGAGACCCAGTACTTC CASSLYAGGVETQYF
TRBJ2-7 TRBD1 TRBV4-1 TGCGCCAGCAGCCAAGGGACAGGGCGGATTTACGAGCAGTACTTC CASSQGTGRIYEQYF
TRBJ2-1 TRBD2 TRBV7-2 TGTGCCAGCACCCACCAAGCGGGAGACAATGAGCAGTTCTTC CASTHQAGDNEQFF
TRBJ2-7 - TRBV7-9 TGTGCCAGCAGCCCTACCGTTACCTACGAGCAGTACTTC CASSPTVTYEQYF
TRBJ2-3 - TRBV5-6 TGTGCCAGCAGCTTTAGTTCGGCAGATACGCAGTATTTT CASSFSSADTQYF
TRBJ2-7 TRBD2 TRBV7-9 TGTGCCAGCACCTACTTCGCTAGCGGACTAAACTACGAGCAGTACTTC CASTYFASGLNYEQYF
TRBJ2-3 - TRBV4-2 TGTGCCAGCAGCCATCCCGGGGGCACAGATACGCAGTATTTT CASSHPGGTDTQYF
TRBJ2-2 - TRBV18 TGTGCCAGCTCACCACGGCAGGGGGGAAACACCGGGGAGCTGTTTTTT CASSPRQGGNTGELFF
TRBJ1-1 - TRBV10-3 TGTGCCATCAGTGAGCAAGGGGGAACTGAAGCTTTCTTT CAISEQGGTEAFF
TRBJ2-2 TRBD1 TRBV7-9 TGTGCCAGCAGCCCCCAGACAGGGGGAGTCGGGGCCGGGGAGCTGTTTTTT CASSPQTGGVGAGELFF
TRBJ2-7 TRBD1 TRBV27 TGTGCCAGCGGTCAGACAGGGGCGGTCTACGAGCAGTACTTC CASGQTGAVYEQYF
TRBJ2-3 TRBD2 TRBV5-1 TGCGCCAGCAGGCGGCCGGGACTAGCCGACACAGATACGCAGTATTTT CASRRPGLADTDTQYF
TRBJ1-4 TRBD1 TRBV18 TGTGCCAGCGCCGGGACAGAAAATGAAAAACTGTTTTTT CASAGTENEKLFF
TRBJ1-1 - TRBV5-4 TGTGCCAGCAGCTCTCAATCTCAGGGTGGTACTGAAGCTTTCTTT CASSSQSQGGTEAFF
TRBJ1-2 - TRBV19 TGTGCCAGTAGTAAGGGGCCAGTCGACTATGGCTACACCTTC CASSKGPVDYGYTF
TRBJ2-3 TRBD2 TRBV19 TGTGCCAGTAGCCTAGCGGGAGGGACAGATACGCAGTATTTT CASSLAGGTDTQYF
TRBJ2-3 - TRBV6-5 TGTGCCAGCAGTTATGGGGGGTCTATCGCAGATACGCAGTATTTT CASSYGGSIADTQYF
TRBJ1-5 - TRBV18 TGTGCCAGCTCACCGGCGGGTGATCAGCCCCAGCATTTT CASSPAGDQPQHF
TRBJ1-5 - TRBV4-2 TGTGCCAGCAGCCAAGTGTGGTTGCCGGGGGAGCCCCAGCATTTT CASSQVWLPGEPQHF
TRBJ1-5 - TRBV18 TGTGCCAGCTCACGGCAGGGTGGGGATCAGCCCCAGCATTTT CASSRQGGDQPQHF
TRBJ1-1 - TRBV28 TGTGCCAGCAGTGTTTCGGGGAACACTGAAGCTTTCTTT CASSVSGNTEAFF
TRBJ2-6 TRBD2 TRBV30 TGTGCCTGGAGTGCAATTCGGACTAGCGGGAGAACCGGGGCCAACGTCCTGACTTTC CAWSAIRTSGRTGANVLTF
TRBJ1-2 TRBD1 TRBV4-1 TGCGCCAGCAGCGTGGACAGGGACTGGGACTATGGCTACACCTTC CASSVDRDWDYGYTF
TRBJ2-1 - TRBV4-1 TGCGCCAGCAGCCAACCCACCTTCCGGGTCGGGAACAATGAGCAGTTCTTC CASSQPTFRVGNNEQFF
TRBJ2-1 TRBD2 TRBV29-1 TGCAGCGTTGAAGGTCTTACCGGGACTAGCGGGAGGCTGTATGAGCAGTTCTTC CSVEGLTGTSGRLYEQFF
TRBJ1-2 - TRBV19 TGTGCCAGTAGTATAGTCGGCAGGGGCCGCTATGGCTACACCTTC CASSIVGRGRYGYTF